What follows are 32 T cell receptor beta chains derived from one specimen sequenced in a study of T cell changes during pregnancy in multiple sclerosis. Profiling relied on immunoSEQ multiplex PCR, and the TCRdb table lists in-frame clones only, not all of them. The top ten clones hold 0.38% of a sample with around 56,000 clones, approximately 90% of them seen once. Sequenced here: CD4+ T cells from peripheral blood mononuclear cells, sampled in the third trimester of pregnancy. Receptor source: a female donor with multiple sclerosis, enrolled in a pregnancy study.

The chain carries TRBV6-5 and TRBJ1-2, with D unclear. The V gene lost 1 base and the J gene lost 7 bases, with 7 bases spanning the gap. Germline-derived CDR1 and CDR2 are MNHEY and SVGAGI. The CDR3 extends over 12 amino acids. CDR3: CASSYWGGGYTF. Here the CDR3 DNA reads TGTGCCAGCAGTTACTGGGGAGGTGGCTACACCTTC.

The J gene is TRBJ1-4, the V gene TRBV29-1; D perhaps matches TRBD1 (5 bases). The V end lost 0 bases, the J end lost 8 bases, and 16 bases lay between the germline ends. CDR1 and CDR2 from the germline V gene are SQVTM and ANQGSEA. The CDR3 spans 15 residues. In DNA, the CDR3 is TGCAGCGTTGAAGAGGGAGGGGCGCATAGCGAAAAACTGTTTTTT. Its translation: CSVEEGGAHSEKLFF.

This chain uses TRBV10-3 with TRBJ2-7; 7 nucleotides align to TRBD2. The germline V gene has CDR1 ENHRY and CDR2 SYGVKD. The CDR3 has 14 amino acids. The V segment lost 6 bases and the J segment 2 bases; nucleotides outside the gene matches: 7. The CDR3 bases are TGTGCCATCAGGGGCCAGCGGGGTACCTACGAGCAGTACTTC. It encodes CAIRGQRGTYEQYF.

V is TRBV5-8 and J is TRBJ1-4; tentatively, D is TRBD1 (5 bases). V lost 0 bases, J lost 0 bases, and 6 bases lay in between. Germline V CDR1 and CDR2: SGHTS, YDEGEE. The CDR3 runs to 15 residues. CDR3 sequence reads: CASSLGQSTNEKLFF. Here the CDR3 DNA reads TGTGCCAGCAGCTTGGGACAGTCAACTAATGAAAAACTGTTTTTT.

The J gene is TRBJ1-2, the V gene TRBV5-6; 7 bases match TRBD1. J was trimmed by 6 bases and V by 1 base; bases with no gene match: 6. The CDR3 sequence is 14 residues long. CDR1 SGHDT and CDR2 YYEEEE come from the germline V gene. The CDR3 reads CASSLRDRDHGYTF. The CDR3 DNA reads as TGTGCCAGCAGCTTGAGGGACAGAGACCATGGCTACACCTTC.

The chain recombines TRBV5-1 with TRBJ2-7, with D perhaps TRBD2 (5 bases). Germline V gene lookup returns CDR1 SGHRS and CDR2 YFSETQ. V gave up 4 bases and J gave up 2 bases, with 10 bases separating them. CDR3 size: 13 residues. This chain's CDR3 is CASSPGSAYEQYF. CDR3 coding DNA: TGCGCCAGCAGCCCGGGATCCGCCTACGAGCAGTACTTC.

V usage is TRBV4-3 and J usage is TRBJ2-1, with D possibly being TRBD2 (6 bases). CDR3 length equals 13 residues. Germline CDR1 LGHNA, CDR2 YSLEER. The V end was cut by 0 bases, the J end by 10 bases, with 10 bases between. CDR3 sequence reads: CASSQDLGGEQFF. CDR3 DNA: TGCGCCAGCAGCCAAGATCTAGGAGGGGAGCAGTTCTTC.

The chain recombines TRBV11-1 with TRBJ1-4; D is undetermined. V gave up 5 bases and J gave up 8 bases, with 18 bases separating them. Germline lookup yields CDR1 SGHAT and CDR2 FQDESV (reference sequence). This CDR3 spans 15 amino acids. The CDR3 is CASSRRQGLDEKLFF. In nucleotides, the CDR3 is TGTGCCAGCAGCCGTAGACAAGGACTGGACGAAAAACTGTTTTTT. Full variable domain (rest looked up from reference TRBV11-1 and TRBJ1-4): EAEVAQSPRYKITEKSQAVAFWCDPISGHATLYWYRQILGQGPELLVQFQDESVVDDSQLPKDRFSAERLKGVDSTLKIQPAELGDSAMYLCASSRRQGLDEKLFFGSGTQLSVL.

The J gene is TRBJ1-1, the V gene TRBV5-8; tentative D call: TRBD1 (6 bases). This CDR3 is 14 amino acids long. Germline CDR1 and CDR2: SGHTS and YDEGEE. V was pared by 5 bases and J by 5 bases, with 16 bases between. The CDR3 is CASRHRGKKTEAFF. The CDR3 DNA reads as TGTGCCAGCAGACATAGGGGGAAAAAGACTGAAGCTTTCTTT.

The chain employs TRBV7-9 and TRBJ1-2; 7 nucleotides align to TRBD1. The J segment lost 6 bases and the V segment lost 6 bases, leaving 7 bases of the junction unmatched. Germline V gene data show CDR1 as SEHNR and CDR2 as FQNEAQ (reference sequence). This CDR3 has 13 amino acids. In nucleotides, the CDR3 is TGTGCCAGCAGTTCCCGACAGGGTGATGGCTACACCTTC. This encodes CASSSRQGDGYTF.

The chain couples TRBV5-1 to TRBJ1-2, with 11 positions matching TRBD1. Germline V lookup: CDR1 SGHRS, CDR2 YFSETQ. V lost 2 bases and J lost 8; bases outside the gene matches: 8. This CDR3 has 15 residues. CDR3 loop: CASSFAGQGAEGYTF. DNA of the CDR3: TGCGCCAGCAGCTTCGCCGGACAGGGGGCGGAAGGCTACACCTTC.

CDR3 amino acids: CASSRPGQGGETQYF. CDR3 in DNA: TGCGCCAGCAGCCGCCCGGGACAGGGGGGGGAGACCCAGTACTTC. The chain links TRBV5-1 to TRBJ2-5; 11 bases line up with TRBD1. The CDR3 covers 15 residues. The germline CDR1 and CDR2 sequences are SGHRS and YFSETQ. J was trimmed by 5 bases and V by 4 bases; bases with no gene match: 7.

The CDR3 region has the DNA TGCGCCAGCAGTGACCTGACTAGCGGGAGAGATACGCAGTATTTT. It is translated as CASSDLTSGRDTQYF. The chain combines TRBV10-1 with TRBJ2-3, with 12 bases that match TRBD2. V was pared by 3 bases and J by 5 bases, with 3 bases of the junction left unmatched. The CDR3 has 15 residues. The V gene's germline CDR1 is WNHNN and CDR2 SYGVQD (reference sequence).

CDR3 in amino acids: CASSGGQVGNIQYF. DNA of the CDR3: TGTGCCAGTAGTGGTGGACAGGTCGGGAACATTCAGTACTTC. V is TRBV19 and J is TRBJ2-4, with TRBD1 matching over 7 bases. The V gene end was trimmed by 5 bases and the J gene end by 7 bases; junction bases not matched to a gene: 8. This CDR3 contains 14 residues. Germline V lookup: CDR1 LNHDA, CDR2 SQIVND (reference sequence).

This sequence joins TRBV7-8 and TRBJ1-1, with 8 positions matching TRBD1. The V segment lost 2 bases and the J segment 11 bases; nucleotides outside the gene matches: 10. Germline CDR1 SGHVS, CDR2 FQNEAQ. CDR3 length equals 14 residues. The CDR3 DNA reads TGTGCCAGCAGCTTACCCTTGCAGGGGGCGCGGGCTTTCTTT. Its translation is CASSLPLQGARAFF.

The V and J genes are TRBV30 and TRBJ1-1; 9 bases match TRBD1. Germline assignment: CDR1 GTSNPN and CDR2 SVGIG (reference sequence). V trimming: 5 bases; J trimming: 4 bases; junction bases outside the gene matches: 8. This CDR3 spans 14 amino acids. The CDR3 spells CAWAPGTGSTEAFF. The CDR3 nucleotides read TGTGCCTGGGCACCCGGGACAGGGAGCACTGAAGCTTTCTTT.

The V and J genes are TRBV2 and TRBJ1-4; tentative D call: TRBD1 (6 bases). The CDR3 extends over 15 amino acids. Deletions cut 5 bases from V and 2 bases from J, with 12 bases between. CDR1 is SNHLY, CDR2 FYNNEI, per germline. The chain's CDR3 is CASSSTGNTNEKLFF. The CDR3 DNA is TGTGCCAGCAGTTCTACAGGGAATACTAATGAAAAACTGTTTTTT.

The chain joins TRBV7-2 to TRBJ2-1, with 8 bases matching TRBD2. V was pared by 2 bases and J by 5 bases, with 5 bases of the junction left unmatched. In germline, CDR1 is SGHTA, CDR2 FQGNSA. The CDR3 is made up of 15 amino acids. CDR3 amino acids: CASSLQGGGNNEQFF. For the CDR3, the DNA is TGTGCCAGCAGCTTACAGGGCGGGGGGAACAATGAGCAGTTCTTC.

The chain couples TRBV7-2 to TRBJ2-7, with TRBD1 identical over 7 bases. This CDR3 is 14 amino acids long. Losses at the gene ends were 4 bases for V and 5 bases for J; bases not matched to a gene: 8. Germline values: CDR1 SGHTA, CDR2 FQGNSA. CDR3 protein: CASSSLDREDEQYF. CDR3 sequence (DNA): TGTGCCAGCAGCTCCTTAGACAGGGAAGACGAGCAGTACTTC. The variable domain in full, completed from reference TRBV7-2 and TRBJ2-7, reads GAGVSQSPSNKVTEKGKDVELRCDPISGHTALYWYRQSLGQGLEFLIYFQGNSAPDKSGLPSDRFSAERTGGSVSTLTIQRTQQEDSAVYLCASSSLDREDEQYFGPGTRLTVT.

V is TRBV4-1 and J is TRBJ1-2; possibly TRBD1 for D (5 bases). The V gene lost 4 bases and the J gene lost 5 bases, with 23 bases spanning the gap. The CDR3 runs to 17 residues. Germline lookup yields CDR1 MGHRA and CDR2 YSYEKL. The DNA of the CDR3 is TGCGCCAGCAGCCCCTTGGGGGGAGTGGGCATGAGTTATGGCTACACCTTC. As protein: CASSPLGGVGMSYGYTF.

The V and J genes are TRBV2 and TRBJ1-6; D perhaps matches TRBD1 (5 bases). CDR3 length: 10 residues. Germline-derived CDR1 and CDR2 are SNHLY and FYNNEI. V lost 11 bases and J 12 bases, leaving 11 bases between the germline ends. The CDR3 here is CAVGTLPLHF. As DNA, the CDR3 is TGTGCCGTCGGGACTTTACCCCTCCACTTT.

V usage is TRBV18 and J usage is TRBJ2-7, with 8 bases aligning to TRBD1. The ends lost 6 bases at V and 1 base at J; junction bases unmatched: 14. Germline V lookup: CDR1 KGHSH, CDR2 LQKENI. CDR3 length equals 17 residues. CDR3 amino acids: CASSLHNSGTGSYEQYF. The CDR3, as DNA: TGTGCCAGCTCTCTACATAATTCCGGGACAGGTTCCTACGAGCAGTACTTC.

Only one count was recorded for this clone. The rearrangement joins TRBV4-1 to TRBJ2-1; D gene ambiguous. Germline V gives CDR1 MGHRA, CDR2 YSYEKL. Trimming stripped 0 bases from V and 4 bases from J, with 16 bases between. The CDR3 has 17 residues. The CDR3 region is CASSQERSTGYYNEQFF. CDR3 DNA: TGCGCCAGCAGCCAAGAACGTAGCACTGGGTATTACAATGAGCAGTTCTTC.

This chain connects TRBV2 to TRBJ2-6, with a weak D call TRBD1 (5 bases). CDR3 size: 16 residues. Germline CDR1 reads SNHLY; CDR2 reads FYNNEI. The germline V and J ends were trimmed by 6 bases and 2 bases, with 14 bases remaining between them. As DNA, the CDR3 is TGTGCCAGCAGCGTTACAGGTATGGCTGGGGCCAACGTCCTGACTTTC. It encodes CASSVTGMAGANVLTF.

The rearrangement uses TRBV7-2 and TRBJ1-3; D is unclear. CDR1 and CDR2 (germline): SGHTA, FQGNSA. This CDR3 has 15 amino acids. V lost 7 bases and J lost 0, with 13 bases in between. The CDR3 sequence is CASTRSTISGNTIYF. The CDR3 coding sequence is TGTGCCAGCACGCGGTCAACGATCTCTGGAAACACCATATATTTT. The full variable domain, in which reference TRBV7-2 and TRBJ1-3 provide the parts outside the CDR3, is GAGVSQSPSNKVTEKGKDVELRCDPISGHTALYWYRQSLGQGLEFLIYFQGNSAPDKSGLPSDRFSAERTGGSVSTLTIQRTQQEDSAVYLCASTRSTISGNTIYFGEGSWLTVV.

This clone has just one count. This chain connects TRBV27 to TRBJ1-1, with D perhaps matching TRBD1 (6 bases). This CDR3 comprises 15 residues. The V end lost 3 bases, the J end lost 5 bases, and 16 bases lay between the germline ends. Germline lookup yields CDR1 MNHEY and CDR2 SMNVEV (reference sequence). As DNA, the CDR3 is TGTGCCAGCAGTTTCTCCGCGGGGGCAAGGACTGAAGCTTTCTTT. It translates to CASSFSAGARTEAFF.

This clone was found once. This chain joins TRBV23-1 and TRBJ2-1; weak D call: TRBD1 (5 bases). TRBV23-1 belongs to the ORF category, with a function that is uncertain. The ends were cut back, 2 bases at V and 3 bases at J, with 11 bases in the middle. The CDR3 is made up of 15 amino acids. The CDR3 sequence: CASSQLGHFYNEQFF. Here the CDR3 DNA reads TGCGCCAGCAGTCAACTTGGACATTTCTACAATGAGCAGTTCTTC.

V usage is TRBV6-5 and J usage is TRBJ2-2; 7 positions match TRBD2. The CDR3 consists of 13 residues. Trimming took 6 bases from V and 6 from J; bases not matched to a gene: 4. Germline V CDR1 and CDR2: MNHEY, SVGAGI. CDR3 residues: CASSPRGAGELFF. CDR3 bases: TGTGCCAGCAGCCCCCGGGGGGCCGGGGAGCTGTTTTTT.

The rearrangement links TRBV10-3 to TRBJ2-7; 10 bases line up with TRBD1. V was clipped by 8 bases and J by 3 bases; unmatched bases: 13. CDR1 is ENHRY and CDR2 is SYGVKD in the germline V gene. The CDR3 has 16 residues. DNA for the CDR3: TGTGCCATCGGTTCATTCGGGACAGGGGCACTCTACGAGCAGTACTTC. Translation gives CAIGSFGTGALYEQYF.

This chain connects TRBV18 to TRBJ1-2; TRBD1 is a possible D gene (5 bases). The CDR3 has 13 residues. Per germline, CDR1 KGHSH and CDR2 LQKENI. V shed 3 bases and J shed 7 bases, with 12 bases lying between them. CDR3 DNA: TGTGCCAGCTCACCGCCGGGCAGGGCTGGCTACACCTTC. This gives the protein CASSPPGRAGYTF.

This clone came up a few times. The chain employs TRBV7-2 and TRBJ2-4; 10 bases match TRBD2. Germline-derived CDR1 and CDR2 are SGHTA and FQGNSA. Trimming removed 8 bases from V and 0 bases from J; junction bases left unmatched: 13. This CDR3 comprises 18 residues. CDR3 in DNA: TGTGCCAGCGTCGATAGGACTAGCGGAACGATAGCCAAAAACATTCAGTACTTC. Its translation: CASVDRTSGTIAKNIQYF.

V and J are TRBV6-1 and TRBJ2-2, with D possibly TRBD1 on 6 matching bases. There are 15 residues in the CDR3. The germline V gene has CDR1 MNHNS and CDR2 SASEGT. The V end was cut by 7 bases, the J end by 0 bases, with 12 bases between. CDR3: CASMTGGSNTGELFF. The CDR3 DNA sequence: TGTGCCAGCATGACAGGCGGTTCGAACACCGGGGAGCTGTTTTTT.